This T cell receptor beta chain derives from a study of shared clonotypes between healthy human individuals. Sequencing was performed with immunoSEQ multiplex PCR; in TCRdb, only in-frame clones are kept and a portion is missing. The top ten hold about 13% of the sample, which has hundreds of thousands of clones, about 85% seen once. The CDR3 totals 11 residues. Per the germline V gene, CDR1 is LNHDA and CDR2 is SQIVND (reference sequence). The V and J ends lost 6 bases and 7 bases respectively, with 7 bases between them. V usage is TRBV19 and J usage is TRBJ2-1, with D unclear. Material for sequencing was PBMCs. The TCR comes from a woman between 40 and 55 years old in good health. Some clones in this sample may be carry-over from other donors' samples. The CDR3 is CASSKLNEQFF. The DNA of the CDR3 is TGTGCCAGTAGCAAACTAAATGAGCAGTTCTTC.